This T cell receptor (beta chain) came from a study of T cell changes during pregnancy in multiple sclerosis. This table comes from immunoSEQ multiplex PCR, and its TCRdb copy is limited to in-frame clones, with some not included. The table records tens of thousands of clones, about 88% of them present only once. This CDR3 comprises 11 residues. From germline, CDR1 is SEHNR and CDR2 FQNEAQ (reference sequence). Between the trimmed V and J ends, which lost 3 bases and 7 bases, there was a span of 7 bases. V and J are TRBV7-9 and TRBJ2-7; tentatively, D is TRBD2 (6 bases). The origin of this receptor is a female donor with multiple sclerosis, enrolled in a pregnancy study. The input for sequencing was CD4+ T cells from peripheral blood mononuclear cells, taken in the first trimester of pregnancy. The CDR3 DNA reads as TGTGCCAGCAGCTTTGGGAGGGAGCAGTACTTC. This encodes CASSFGREQYF.